Shown below are 5 T cell receptor beta chains from a single sample sequenced in a study of post-analysis software for immune sequencing data. Study-wide points: Controls had lower frequencies than patients of five TRBV segments, which included TRBV5-6, TRBV5-1 and TRBV20-1.

Each TCR beta cDNA library carried unique molecular identifiers. TCRdb redid the calling of the PCR reads with MiXCR, one entry per CDR3 protein. The profile shows roughly 800,000 distinct CDR3 sequences, roughly 27% of them singletons. Antigen specificity for these receptors is unknown. The sample taken for sequencing was blood. The receptors here all came from a girl aged 5 to 17 with multiple sclerosis.

About this clonotype itself: One end of the junction fails to match germline, which may point to a read error. The rearrangement uses TRBV7-2 and TRBJ2-7; TRBD1 agrees at 7 bases. Germline V gene lookup returns CDR1 SGHTA and CDR2 FQGNSA. This CDR3 comprises 13 residues. The CDR3 spells CASSLKAGGEQYF. The CDR3 nucleotides are TGTGCTAGCAGCTTAAAGGCAGGGGGCGAGCAGTACTTC.

Only a few counts were recorded for this clonotype. The chain links TRBV29-1 to TRBJ1-1; D possibly corresponds to TRBD1 (6 bases). The germline V gene has CDR1 SQVTM and CDR2 ANQGSEA. The CDR3 runs 18 residues. Trimming removed 6 bases from V and 1 base from J, with 27 bases in between. As DNA, the CDR3 is TGCAGCGTCTCGACACGGAACCCAAAGACAGGCCAGAACACTGAAGCTTTCTTT. It encodes CSVSTRNPKTGQNTEAFF. Looking up the rest from reference TRBV29-1 and TRBJ1-1 gives the full variable domain: SAVISQKPSRDICQRGTSLTIQCQVDSQVTMMFWYRQQPGQSLTLIATANQGSEATYESGFVIDKFPISRPNLTFSTLTVSNMSPEDSSIYLCSVSTRNPKTGQNTEAFFGQGTRLTVV.

This clonotype was seen a few times. V is TRBV5-5 and J is TRBJ2-7; TRBD1 agrees at 7 bases. This CDR3 contains 15 residues. The germline V gene has CDR1 SGHKS and CDR2 YYEKEE (reference sequence). The J segment lost 3 bases and the V segment lost 4 bases, leaving 10 bases of the junction unmatched. CDR3 region: CASSQTPGQIYEQYF. For the CDR3, the DNA is TGTGCCAGCAGCCAAACACCGGGACAGATCTACGAGCAGTACTTC.

V is TRBV5-1 and J is TRBJ1-1; D is uncertain. V was trimmed by 2 bases and J by 4 bases, leaving 12 bases between them. The length of the CDR3 is 14 residues. CDR1 is SGHRS, CDR2 YFSETQ, per germline. The CDR3 region has the DNA TGCGCCAGCAGCTTCCGGACCGCTGGCACTGAAGCTTTCTTT. Amino acids: CASSFRTAGTEAFF.

About this clonotype: Just one base apart from a much larger clone, this may be a read error. CDR3 residues: CASSYSTGFYNEQFF. CDR3 coding DNA: TGTGCCAGCAGTTACTCGACAGGGTTCTACAATGAGCAGTTCTTC. The genes are TRBV6-5 and TRBJ2-1; TRBD1 agrees at 7 bases. V gave up 0 bases and J gave up 3 bases; unmatched junction bases: 2. The CDR3 covers 15 residues. CDR1 is MNHEY and CDR2 is SVGAGI in the germline V gene.